The table lists the clone carrying this T cell receptor beta chain with a count of one. The source of the sample is a study of T cell changes during pregnancy in multiple sclerosis. Measured with immunoSEQ multiplex PCR; TCRdb has only the in-frame clones, and not every one. Of about 70,000 clones in the sample, over 90% were seen once. The sequence was obtained from a female donor with multiple sclerosis, enrolled in a pregnancy study. Sample: CD4+ T cells from peripheral blood mononuclear cells, taken after pregnancy.

In nucleotides, the CDR3 is TGTGCCAGCAGCCCCACGGTAACCCCAAACACTGAAGCTTTCTTT. Protein: CASSPTVTPNTEAFF. This sequence joins TRBV9 and TRBJ1-1; D not resolved. V lost 4 bases to trimming and J lost 2 bases, with 15 bases between them. Per the germline V gene, CDR1 is SGDLS and CDR2 is YYNGEE. This CDR3 has 15 residues.